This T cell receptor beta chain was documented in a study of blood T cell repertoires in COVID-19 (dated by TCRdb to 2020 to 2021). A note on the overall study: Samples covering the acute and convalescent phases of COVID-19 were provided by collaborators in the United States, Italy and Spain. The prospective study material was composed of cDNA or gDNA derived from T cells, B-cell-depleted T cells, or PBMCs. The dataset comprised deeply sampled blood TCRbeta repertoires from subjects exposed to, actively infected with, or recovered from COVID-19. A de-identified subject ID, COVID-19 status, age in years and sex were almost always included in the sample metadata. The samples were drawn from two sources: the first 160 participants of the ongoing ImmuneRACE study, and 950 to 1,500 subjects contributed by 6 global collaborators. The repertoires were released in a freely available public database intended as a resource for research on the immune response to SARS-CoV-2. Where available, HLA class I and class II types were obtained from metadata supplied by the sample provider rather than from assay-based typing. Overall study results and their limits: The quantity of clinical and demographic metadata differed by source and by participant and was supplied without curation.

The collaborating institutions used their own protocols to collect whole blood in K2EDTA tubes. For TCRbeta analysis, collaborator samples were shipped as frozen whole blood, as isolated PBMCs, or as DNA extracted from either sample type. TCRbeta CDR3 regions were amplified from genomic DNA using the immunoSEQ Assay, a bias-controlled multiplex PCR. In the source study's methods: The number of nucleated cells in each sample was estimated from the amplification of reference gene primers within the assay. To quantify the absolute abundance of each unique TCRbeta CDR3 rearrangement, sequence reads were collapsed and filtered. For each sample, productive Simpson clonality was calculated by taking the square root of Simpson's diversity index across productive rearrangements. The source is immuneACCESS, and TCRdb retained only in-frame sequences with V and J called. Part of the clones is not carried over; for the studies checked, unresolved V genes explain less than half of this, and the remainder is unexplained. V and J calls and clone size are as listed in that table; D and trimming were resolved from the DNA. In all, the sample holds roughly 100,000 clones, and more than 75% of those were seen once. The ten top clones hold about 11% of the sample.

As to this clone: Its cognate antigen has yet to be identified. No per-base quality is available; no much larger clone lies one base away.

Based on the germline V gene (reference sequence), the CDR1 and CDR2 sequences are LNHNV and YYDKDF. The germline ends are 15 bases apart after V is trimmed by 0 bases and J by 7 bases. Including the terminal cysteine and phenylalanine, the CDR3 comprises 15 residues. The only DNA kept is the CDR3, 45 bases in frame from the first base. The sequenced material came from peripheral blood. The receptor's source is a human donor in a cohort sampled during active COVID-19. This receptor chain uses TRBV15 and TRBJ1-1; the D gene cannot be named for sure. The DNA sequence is TGTGCCACCAGCAGAGATAGGGAGGGATTCTTTGAAGCTTTCTTT. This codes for CATSRDREGFFEAFF.